The source of this T cell receptor (beta chain) is a study of blood T cell repertoires in COVID-19. Study as a whole: The United States, Italy and Spain provided the acute and convalescent COVID-19 samples. T cells, B-cell-depleted T cells, or PBMCs provided the cDNA or gDNA that served as material.

Clones were read by immunoSEQ multiplex PCR, and TCRdb kept only the in-frame ones, dropping some. The sample has a few hundred thousand clones; over 70% are singletons. Germline loops: CDR1 GTSNPN, CDR2 SVGIG (reference sequence). The germline V and J ends were trimmed by 0 bases and 8 bases, with 16 bases remaining between them. The CDR3 runs to 14 residues. The clonotype originates from a woman in her 50s with acute or convalescent COVID-19. The genes are TRBV30 and TRBJ1-2; possible D gene TRBD1, 5 bases. The sample was peripheral blood. The CDR3 is CAWSVGTSGYGYTF. The CDR3, as DNA: TGTGCCTGGAGTGTGGGCACCTCAGGGTACGGCTACACCTTC.